A selection of T cell receptor beta chains follows, all from one sample in a study of cytomegalovirus exposure and HLA in healthy donors. Clones were read by immunoSEQ multiplex PCR, and TCRdb kept only the in-frame ones, dropping some. The sample comprises 150,000 to 250,000 clones, 79% of which are singletons, and approximately 4.7% rests with the top ten. Sequences were obtained from PBMCs. These TCRs come from a woman in her thirties in good health and CMV-seropositive. CDR3s include the opening cysteine and the closing phenylalanine or tryptophan. The D gene is left open where the match is weak. Clone size is stated in some rows and not others, as once, few, many or a class when expanded.

clone_size d_call j_call v_call cdr3_nt cdr3_aa
. . TRBJ1-1 TRBV27 TGTGCCAGCAGGGGAGGGGTAAATGAAGCTTTCTTT CASRGGVNEAFF
. TRBD2 TRBJ2-3 TRBV5-1 TGCGCCAGCAGCTTCACTAGCGGCACAGATACGCAGTATTTT CASSFTSGTDTQYF
few TRBD1 TRBJ1-5 TRBV27 TGTGCCAGCAGTACCGGAACAGGGGGCAATCAGCCCCAGCATTTT CASSTGTGGNQPQHF
. TRBD1 TRBJ2-7 TRBV13 TGTGCCAGCAGCTTAGGGACAGGGGCCTACGAGCAGTACTTC CASSLGTGAYEQYF
few TRBD2 TRBJ2-7 TRBV7-6 TGTGCCAGCAGCCCCCAGCGGGAGGGCCGTTTCGAGCAGTACTTC CASSPQREGRFEQYF
. . TRBJ1-1 TRBV20-1 TGCAGTGCCCTATTCACTGAAGCTTTCTTT CSALFTEAFF
. . TRBJ1-1 TRBV18 TGTGCCAGCTCGCGTATTCGGGACACTGAAGCTTTCTTT CASSRIRDTEAFF
. TRBD1 TRBJ2-7 TRBV5-1 TGCGCCAGCAGCTTTACGGTCCCGGGACAGGGGCCGGATCACTTC CASSFTVPGQGPDHF
. . TRBJ2-3 TRBV10-3 TGTGCCATCAGTGAAACACGGGACTCTGATACGCAGTATTTT CAISETRDSDTQYF
. . TRBJ2-2 TRBV2 TGTGCCAGCAGATCAGGGGAAGCCGGGGAGCTGTTTTTT CASRSGEAGELFF
few . TRBJ1-1 TRBV7-6 TGTGCCAGCATGGGGCAACGGGGGGGTAACACTGAAGCTTTCTTT CASMGQRGGNTEAFF
. . TRBJ1-6 TRBV18 TGTGCCAGCTCACTCGTACAGGGAGAAGGGTCACCCCTCCACTTT CASSLVQGEGSPLHF
. . TRBJ1-1 TRBV4-1 TGCGCCAGCAGCCGTTTTGTACACGCTGAAGCTTTCTTT CASSRFVHAEAFF
. . TRBJ2-7 TRBV7-2 TGTGCCAGCAGCTTAGGCCAGTTTTACGAGCAGTACTTC CASSLGQFYEQYF
. TRBD2 TRBJ2-3 TRBV15 TGTGCCACCAGCACCATAGCGGGAAGCACAGATACGCAGTATTTT CATSTIAGSTDTQYF
. . TRBJ2-7 TRBV18 TGTGCCAGCTCACCAGAGGAACGAACTGAGCAGTACTTC CASSPEERTEQYF
. TRBD2 TRBJ2-5 TRBV5-4 TGTGCCAGCAGCTACGGACTAGCGGGAAGGGTGCAAGAGACCCAGTACTTC CASSYGLAGRVQETQYF
. . TRBJ2-5 TRBV5-1 TGCGCCAGCGCCGCGGGGGCTAGCGCCCAAGAGACCCAGTACTTC CASAAGASAQETQYF
. TRBD2 TRBJ2-3 TRBV11-3 TGTGCCAGCAGCCGACTAGCGGGAGCGAGAACAGATACGCAGTATTTT CASSRLAGARTDTQYF
once . TRBJ2-7 TRBV29-1 TGCAGCGTTGAGGTCAGGGCCTACGAGCAGTACTTC CSVEVRAYEQYF
. . TRBJ1-2 TRBV2 TGTGCCAGCAGTGAAGGCGGGACTAACTATGGCTACACCTTC CASSEGGTNYGYTF
. . TRBJ2-7 TRBV9 TGTGCCAGCAGTCCGACCGGGTCCCCCTACGAGCAGTACTTC CASSPTGSPYEQYF
few . TRBJ1-2 TRBV30 TGTGCCTTCCGTGGCAGGCCTAACTATGGCTACACCTTC CAFRGRPNYGYTF
once TRBD1 TRBJ1-2 TRBV11-2 TGTGCCAGCAGTACAGGACAGGGGGCATATGGCTACACCTTC CASSTGQGAYGYTF
. TRBD1 TRBJ2-6 TRBV7-8 TGTGCCAGCAGCCCTAGAGGCCGGGACAGGGACCCTGGGGCCAACGTCCTGACTTTC CASSPRGRDRDPGANVLTF
. TRBD2 TRBJ2-7 TRBV5-1 TGCGCCAGCAGCTGCGGGGAGGGAAGATGCGAGCAGTACTTC CASSCGEGRCEQYF
. . TRBJ2-2 TRBV29-1 TGCAGCGTCACACAGGGTAACACCGGGGAGCTGTTTTTT CSVTQGNTGELFF
. TRBD1 TRBJ1-5 TRBV28 TGTGCCAGCAGTTTTGCCGACAGGGTGGAACCTCAGCCCCAGCATTTT CASSFADRVEPQPQHF
. . TRBJ2-5 TRBV29-1 TGCAGCGTTGGAGGAGGGAACCAAGAGACCCAGTACTTC CSVGGGNQETQYF
. TRBD1 TRBJ1-2 TRBV5-5 TGTGCCAGCAGCCCTAGGACAGGACCTAACTATGGCTACACCTTC CASSPRTGPNYGYTF
. TRBD2 TRBJ2-7 TRBV18 TGTGCCAGCTCACCGGGACTATCCTACGAGCAGTACTTC CASSPGLSYEQYF
. . TRBJ2-2 TRBV12-5 TGTGCTAGTGGTTGGAGGGCCTCGCCCGGGGAGCTGTTTTTT CASGWRASPGELFF
few TRBD2 TRBJ2-1 TRBV7-6 TGTGCCAGCAGCACTAGCGGGAGTCTCGACAATGAGCAGTTCTTC CASSTSGSLDNEQFF
. . TRBJ2-7 TRBV11-2 TGTGCCAGCAGCTTAGTTACGCGGGGCTACGAGCAGTACTTC CASSLVTRGYEQYF
. . TRBJ1-6 TRBV9 TGTGCCAGCAGCAGGGGTGGAATCGGTTCACCCCTCCACTTT CASSRGGIGSPLHF
. TRBD1 TRBJ2-7 TRBV27 TGTGCCAGCAGTGAGAGAGTCAGGCAGGGGGTGTCCTACGAGCAGTACTTC CASSERVRQGVSYEQYF
. . TRBJ1-6 TRBV7-9 TGTGCCAGCAGCCTGGCTGGACCCCTCCACTTT CASSLAGPLHF
. . TRBJ2-2 TRBV6-5 TGTGCCAGCAGTCGCCTATGGAACACCGGGGAGCTGTTTTTT CASSRLWNTGELFF
. . TRBJ2-4 TRBV7-2 TGTGCCAGCAGCTTGGGTAGCCCGACAAACATTCAGTACTTC CASSLGSPTNIQYF
. TRBD2 TRBJ2-3 TRBV5-1 TGCGCCAGCAGCCCCCGACTAGCGGGAAACGCAGATACGCAGTATTTT CASSPRLAGNADTQYF
once TRBD1 TRBJ1-2 TRBV6-5 TGTGCCAGCAGAACGGGACAGGGTGACTATGGCTACACCTTC CASRTGQGDYGYTF
few . TRBJ2-1 TRBV29-1 TGCAGCGCCTCCCCGGCCAGCGGCAATGAGCAGTTCTTC CSASPASGNEQFF
. TRBD2 TRBJ2-1 TRBV19 TGTGCCAGTAGTATGAGAGGCCTAGCGGGGTATGAGCAGTTCTTC CASSMRGLAGYEQFF
few TRBD1 TRBJ2-5 TRBV2 TGTGCCAGCAGTGAATCGCGGACAGGGGGCTGGGAGACCCAGTACTTC CASSESRTGGWETQYF
once TRBD2 TRBJ2-7 TRBV19 TGTGCCAGTGGTCCTAGGCTAGCGGGAGTCTACGAGCAGTACTTC CASGPRLAGVYEQYF
. . TRBJ2-5 TRBV6-6 TGTGCCAGCTCTAGAGGTCCCCAAGAGACCCAGTACTTC CASSRGPQETQYF
. . TRBJ1-1 TRBV19 TGTGCCAGTAGGGACCTCCAGGGGAACACTGAAGCTTTCTTT CASRDLQGNTEAFF
. . TRBJ1-5 TRBV2 TGTGCCAGCAGGAAGGAACGGGATCAGCCCCAGCATTTT CASRKERDQPQHF
. . TRBJ1-1 TRBV10-3 TGTGCCACCAGCACTGGGACAACCGCTTTCTTT CATSTGTTAFF
. TRBD1 TRBJ1-2 TRBV6-1 TGTGCCAGCAGTGAAGCGATCGGGACAGGCTGGGGCTACACCTTC CASSEAIGTGWGYTF
. . TRBJ1-3 TRBV4-1 TGCGCCAGCAGCCAAGATTCAGGGTCAGGGCTCATCTCTGGAAACACCATATATTTT CASSQDSGSGLISGNTIYF
. . TRBJ2-3 TRBV5-1 TGCGCCAGCAGCTTCGGTGGGCTGCTGTGGGATACGCAGTATTTT CASSFGGLLWDTQYF
. . TRBJ2-1 TRBV7-9 TGTGCCAGCAGCGCCCCGACAGAAATGGGGCAGTTCTTC CASSAPTEMGQFF
. TRBD1 TRBJ1-4 TRBV29-1 TGCAGCGCTCAATCCCTGACAGGGGGAAGAGAAAAACTGTTTTTT CSAQSLTGGREKLFF
. TRBD1 TRBJ2-3 TRBV5-4 TGTGCCAGCAGGATCGACAGGGTGGTAACAGATACGCAGTATTTT CASRIDRVVTDTQYF